Each of the 22 T cell receptor beta chains below was sequenced from the same sample in a study of metastatic and nonmetastatic thyroid tumors. MiXCR re-clonotyped the PCR reads for TCRdb. Seen here are around 30,000 clones, about 3.9% observed once, and the top ten hold around 20%. Prior to thyroid surgery, none of the patients had received any treatment. The sequencing input was blood. These TCRs come from a female donor with papillary thyroid cancer or a benign thyroid nodule (not recorded which). Some clones in this sample may be carry-over from other donors' samples.

Many counts were recorded for this clone. The gene calls are TRBV20-1 and TRBJ2-7, with TRBD2 matching 7 bases. The trim removed 3 bases at V and 5 bases at J, leaving 19 bases unmatched. The germline V gene encodes CDR1 DFQATT and CDR2 SNEGSKA (reference sequence). The CDR3 is 17 amino acids. The CDR3: CSASPILPGTIFDEQYF. The CDR3 DNA follows: TGCAGTGCTAGCCCCATCCTCCCGGGGACTATCTTTGACGAGCAGTACTTC.

This clone has just a few counts. The chain links TRBV27 to TRBJ2-5; TRBD2 might be the D (6 bases). This CDR3 has 15 residues. V was pared by 5 bases and J by 0 bases, with 13 bases between. Germline values: CDR1 MNHEY, CDR2 SMNVEV (reference sequence). CDR3 DNA sequence: TGTGCCAGCAGTAGTTTAGCGGAGTACCAAGAGACCCAGTACTTC. This codes for CASSSLAEYQETQYF.

The table lists this clone with many counts. The chain couples TRBV20-1 to TRBJ2-7, with 12 nucleotides matching TRBD2. Germline-derived CDR1 and CDR2 are DFQATT and SNEGSKA (reference sequence). J was trimmed by 6 bases and V by 0 bases; bases with no gene match: 9. The CDR3 sequence is 16 residues long. The CDR3 here is CSARDRLAGVVSEQYF. The CDR3 DNA is TGCAGTGCTAGAGATAGACTAGCGGGAGTAGTAAGCGAGCAGTACTTC.

This clone was detected many times. DNA of the CDR3: TGTGCCAGCAGCTTAGGGGGGGCTAGCGCGTACGGTGAGCAGTTCTTC. Residues: CASSLGGASAYGEQFF. The rearrangement joins TRBV13 to TRBJ2-1; D is possibly TRBD1 or TRBD2 (6 bases each). V dropped 0 bases and J dropped 9 bases, with 18 bases sitting between them. The CDR3 totals 16 residues. Germline CDR1 PRHDT, CDR2 FYEKMQ (reference sequence).

This clone was seen more than once but under ten times. The V and J genes are TRBV10-3 and TRBJ1-2; no reliable D call. V was clipped by 0 bases and J by 0 bases, with 11 bases between them. CDR1 ENHRY and CDR2 SYGVKD come from the germline V gene. This CDR3 contains 16 residues. The CDR3, as DNA: TGTGCCATCAGTGAGTCGTCCCGGGGAGCTAACTATGGCTACACCTTC. Amino acids: CAISESSRGANYGYTF.

Many counts were recorded for this clone. The chain carries TRBV7-9 and TRBJ2-5; TRBD1 matches 8 bases. The CDR3 loop spans 14 amino acids. V was clipped by 6 bases and J by 2 bases; unmatched bases: 5. CDR1 and CDR2 from the germline V gene are SEHNR and FQNEAQ (reference sequence). The CDR3 DNA reads TGTGCCAGCAGACGGAGGGACAGGCAAGAGACCCAGTACTTC. Its protein is CASRRRDRQETQYF.

This clone was found a few times. The J gene is TRBJ2-1, the V gene TRBV20-1; perhaps TRBD2 as D (7 bases). Per the germline V gene, CDR1 is DFQATT and CDR2 is SNEGSKA (reference sequence). There are 17 residues in the CDR3. Trimming took off 0 bases at V and 1 base at J, with 16 bases between the two ends. CDR3 in DNA: TGCAGTGCTAGAGATTTAATGCGGGGGCAATCCTACAATGAGCAGTTCTTC. Translation: CSARDLMRGQSYNEQFF.

CDR3 DNA: TGTGCCAGCAGTTTTGAAGGGACTAGAAGAGTCGAGCAGTACTTC. This sequence encodes CASSFEGTRRVEQYF. The chain couples TRBV27 to TRBJ2-7; 8 bases are a match to TRBD2. The CDR3 extends over 15 amino acids. J lost 6 bases, V lost 3 bases, and 10 bases had no gene match. Germline V lookup: CDR1 MNHEY, CDR2 SMNVEV (reference sequence).

This clone was observed at least ten times. This chain links TRBV30 with TRBJ1-1, with TRBD1 identical over 7 bases. J lost 9 bases, V lost 0 bases, and 4 bases had no gene match. The CDR3 totals 12 residues. The V gene's germline CDR1 is GTSNPN and CDR2 SVGIG (reference sequence). The chain's CDR3 is CAWSVDREKAFF. Here the CDR3 DNA reads TGTGCCTGGAGTGTAGACAGGGAAAAAGCTTTCTTT.

Sample share makes this clone medium-sized. The J gene is TRBJ1-2, the V gene TRBV2; D is uncertain. The CDR3 extends over 13 amino acids. CDR1 is SNHLY and CDR2 is FYNNEI in the germline V gene. The germline V and J ends were trimmed by 7 bases and 2 bases, with 11 bases remaining between them. Written as DNA, the CDR3 is TGTGCCAGCACCGAGGGCAGGAACTATGGCTACACCTTC. It yields the protein CASTEGRNYGYTF. Variable domain in full (rest from reference TRBV2 and TRBJ1-2): EPEVTQTPSHQVTQMGQEVILRCVPISNHLYFYWYRQILGQKVEFLVSFYNNEISEKSEIFDDQFSVERPDGSNFTLKIRSTKLEDSAMYFCASTEGRNYGYTFGSGTRLTVV.

At least ten counts were recorded for this clone. The chain employs TRBV19 and TRBJ2-5; D is possibly TRBD2 (5 bases). CDR1 is LNHDA and CDR2 is SQIVND in the germline V gene (reference sequence). Trimming left V 5 bases short and J 1 base short, with 11 bases between. This CDR3 contains 14 residues. The CDR3 sequence: CASSPRAVQETQYF. The CDR3 DNA is TGTGCCAGTAGTCCAAGAGCGGTCCAAGAGACCCAGTACTTC.

This clone was seen repeatedly, ten times or more. CDR3 DNA sequence: TGTGCCAGCAGCTTGGACCTGGGGCTAGCGGGAGACGAGCAGTACTTC. Its protein is CASSLDLGLAGDEQYF. V usage is TRBV5-4 and J usage is TRBJ2-7; 10 bases agree with TRBD2. The CDR3 totals 16 residues. Germline V gene data show CDR1 as SGHNT and CDR2 as YYREEE (reference sequence). V was pared by 0 bases and J by 5 bases, with 8 bases of the junction left unmatched.

J is TRBJ1-1 and V is TRBV20-1, with D maybe TRBD1 (6 bases). Germline loops: CDR1 DFQATT, CDR2 SNEGSKA (reference sequence). V was pared by 0 bases and J by 4 bases, with 9 bases between. The CDR3 loop spans 13 amino acids. CDR3 DNA sequence: TGCAGTGCTAGAGATTTACAGGGCACTGAAGCTTTCTTT. Residues: CSARDLQGTEAFF.

The rearrangement links TRBV11-2 to TRBJ1-2, with D perhaps TRBD1 (6 bases). V gave up 7 bases and J gave up 4 bases, with 22 bases separating them. The CDR3 contains 16 residues. In germline, CDR1 is SGHAT, CDR2 FQNNGV. The CDR3 region is CASTETGFLGRYGYTF. The CDR3 DNA follows: TGTGCCAGCACCGAAACAGGGTTTTTGGGCCGCTATGGCTACACCTTC.

The chain employs TRBV6-5 and TRBJ2-7; D ambiguous. The CDR3 has 12 amino acids. Germline assignment: CDR1 MNHEY and CDR2 SVGAGI. V lost 2 bases to trimming and J lost 0 bases, with 2 bases between them. In nucleotides, the CDR3 is TGTGCCAGCAGTTACACCTCCTACGAGCAGTACTTC. Protein sequence: CASSYTSYEQYF.

The chain couples TRBV19 to TRBJ1-1, with unresolved D. Germline V lookup: CDR1 LNHDA, CDR2 SQIVND (reference sequence). V lost 5 bases and J lost 0, with 7 bases in between. There are 13 residues in the CDR3. CDR3 coding DNA: TGTGCCAGTAGTGACGGGATGAACACTGAAGCTTTCTTT. It specifies CASSDGMNTEAFF. The full variable domain, rest sourced from reference TRBV19 and TRBJ1-1, is DGGITQSPKYLFRKEGQNVTLSCEQNLNHDAMYWYRQDPGQGLRLIYYSQIVNDFQKGDIAEGYSVSREKKESFPLTVTSAQKNPTAFYLCASSDGMNTEAFFGQGTRLTVV.

Turning to this clone: It is likely a read error, because the conserved phenylalanine at the end of the CDR3 is missing. CDR3 residues: CASNLYGSKETQYL. In nucleotides, the CDR3 is TGTGCCAGCAACTTGTATGGTAGCAAAGAGACCCAGTACCTC. The gene calls are TRBV7-9 and TRBJ2-5; no clear D gene. Trimming left V 7 bases short and J 3 bases short, with 15 bases between. This CDR3 is 14 amino acids long. Germline values: CDR1 SEHNR, CDR2 FQNEAQ (reference sequence).

The J gene is TRBJ1-5, the V gene TRBV6-1; TRBD1 might be the D (5 bases). Germline-derived CDR1 and CDR2 are MNHNS and SASEGT. The length of the CDR3 is 12 residues. The V and J ends lost 2 bases and 6 bases respectively, with 5 bases between them. The CDR3 bases are TGTGCCAGCAGTGAAAGGGGTCAGCCCCAGCATTTT. Its protein product is CASSERGQPQHF.

The rearrangement uses TRBV6-1 and TRBJ2-7; 9 bases line up with TRBD2. This CDR3 comprises 15 residues. Germline V gene lookup returns CDR1 MNHNS and CDR2 SASEGT. V dropped 3 bases and J dropped 1; count of bases not matched to a gene: 4. CDR3 in DNA: TGTGCCAGCAGTGAGGCGAGCGGGGGGTCCTACGAGCAGTACTTC. It yields the protein CASSEASGGSYEQYF.

At least ten counts were recorded for this clone. J is TRBJ1-6 and V is TRBV6-1; D is undetermined. The CDR3 loop spans 18 amino acids. Germline assignment: CDR1 MNHNS and CDR2 SASEGT. Trimming stripped 5 bases from V and 0 bases from J, with 17 bases between. CDR3 loop: CASSYHASSSSYNSPLHF. The CDR3 nucleotides are TGTGCCAGCAGTTACCACGCCTCGTCGAGCTCCTATAATTCACCCCTCCACTTT.

The rearrangement links TRBV6-2 or TRBV6-3 to TRBJ1-6, with D uncertain. The CDR3 is 17 amino acids. CDR1 MNHEY and CDR2 SVGEGT come from the germline V gene. V was clipped by 5 bases and J by 7 bases, with 21 bases between them. Written as DNA, the CDR3 is TGTGCCAGCAGTGTCGTCCTCCGTGACATTGGGAATTCACCCCTCCACTTT. This translates into CASSVVLRDIGNSPLHF.

This clone is medium-sized. The chain employs TRBV6-1 and TRBJ1-2, with TRBD1 identical over 7 bases. V gave up 7 bases and J gave up 2 bases; unmatched junction bases: 13. Germline CDR1 is MNHNS and CDR2 is SASEGT. The CDR3 has 16 residues. The CDR3 is CASMRGRGSRNYGYTF. The CDR3, as DNA: TGTGCCAGCATGAGGGGGCGCGGGAGTCGGAACTATGGCTACACCTTC.